The subject of this entry is one T cell receptor (beta chain). The antigen it recognizes is unknown. Qualities for individual bases were not recorded, and no much larger clone is one base off. This record belongs to a study of T cell responses to AZD1222 COVID-19 vaccine (TCRdb year 2021). At the level of the whole study: AZD1222 recipients whose second dose came at about 4 weeks and those whose second dose came at about 12 weeks were combined into one group, since spike-specific TCR depth and breadth did not differ between the two schedules. A total of 230 to 250 trial participants underwent TCR sequencing, of whom about 210 had received two doses of AZD1222 and some 25 had received two doses of the MenACWY control vaccine. Trial participants were enrolled by age into subgroups of 18-55, 56-69 and 70-plus years, and 148, 28 and 57 TCR-sequenced participants, respectively, were included in these subgroups.

Via the germline V gene, CDR1 is MNHEY and CDR2 SVGAGI. The CDR3, cysteine through phenylalanine, is 13 amino acids long. Just the 39-base CDR3 DNA is kept, in frame starting at base 1. A distance of 10 bases separates the germline ends of V and J, which lose 1 base and 7 bases respectively. The time point tag for this specimen amounts to: baseline before first vaccination. Vaccinee samples came from UK trials COV001 and COV002, including a single-blind randomized controlled phase 2/3 trial of AZD1222 (ChAdOx1 nCoV-19) in healthy adults. For TCRbeta chain sequencing, PBMC samples were collected from trial participants at day 0 and at day 28 after the second dose. The CDR3 regions of human TCRbeta chains were subjected to immunosequencing. As for the authors' bioinformatics: Repertoire TCRs were matched against a reference library of SARS-CoV-2-specific TCRs generated with the MIRA antigen-specificity platform. Breadth meant the fraction of unique TCRs that were SARS-CoV-2-associated, whereas depth meant the fraction of total T cells that were SARS-CoV-2-associated. Using the MIRA data, each spike-specific TCR was mapped to the spike region that the TCR reacts to and placed in a CD4 or CD8 class. Log10-transformed breadth and depth values were compared by one-way ANOVA with Sidak's multiple comparisons tests. TCRdb took over this immuneACCESS table, retaining in-frame rearrangements with V and J assigned. Such tables are incomplete; in checked studies, under half of the missing clones stem from an unresolved V gene, and the remainder is unexplained. V, J and clone size are taken as reported in that table, and D and trimming were inferred from the DNA itself. The sample profile shows 150,000 to 200,000 clones; 90% to 95% of them were found once. Approximately 0.88% of the sample is held by the ten biggest clonotypes.

General study outcomes and caveats: In the small 56-69-year group, the increase in depth fell short of significance, most likely because of low power. Only 5 to 7 AZD1222 recipients were SARS-CoV-2 seropositive at baseline, limiting conclusions about previously exposed vaccinees. Participants were mostly white British and included more females than males, and it was suggested by the authors that clonal diversity may have been underestimated. Because no day 14 peak-response samples were available, repertoires were characterized only after the peak T cell response. Reportedly, close to half of the unique spike-specific TCRs recognized epitopes lying outside the regions that are mutated in the B.1.351 and B.1.1.7 variants. CD4 TCRs associated with the vaccine covered the entire spike protein, and the dominant responses were in regions 160-218 and 743-854. Spike-specific TCR breadth and depth rose significantly after two AZD1222 doses compared with day 0 and with MenACWY recipients.

The source was peripheral blood, collected on day 0 of AZD1222 vaccination. The V and J genes are TRBV6-5 and TRBJ1-2, with no confident D gene call. This TCR derives from an adult in good health. The sequenced DNA is TGTGCCAGCAGTTACTTGCAGAGTGGTGGCTACACCTTC. It encodes CASSYLQSGGYTF.